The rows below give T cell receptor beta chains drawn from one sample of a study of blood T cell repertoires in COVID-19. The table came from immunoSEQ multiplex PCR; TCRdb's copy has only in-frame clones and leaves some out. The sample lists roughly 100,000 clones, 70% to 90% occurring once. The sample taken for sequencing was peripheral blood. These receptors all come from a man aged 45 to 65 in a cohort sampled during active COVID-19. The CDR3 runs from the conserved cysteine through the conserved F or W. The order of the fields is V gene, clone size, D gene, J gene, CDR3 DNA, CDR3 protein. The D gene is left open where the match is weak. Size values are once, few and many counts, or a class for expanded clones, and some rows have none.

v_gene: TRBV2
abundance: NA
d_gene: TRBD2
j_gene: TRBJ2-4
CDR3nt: TGTGCCAGCAGCGTCATAGCGGGTCAGGGGTACTTC
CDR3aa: CASSVIAGQGYF

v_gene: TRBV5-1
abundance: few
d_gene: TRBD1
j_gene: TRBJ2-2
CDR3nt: TGCGCCAGCAGCCCGGGACAGGGAACCGGGGAGCTGTTTTTT
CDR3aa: CASSPGQGTGELFF

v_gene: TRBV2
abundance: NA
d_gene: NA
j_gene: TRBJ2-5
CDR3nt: TGTGCCAGCAGTGAATTGGCAGATTACCAAGAGACCCAGTACTTC
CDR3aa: CASSELADYQETQYF

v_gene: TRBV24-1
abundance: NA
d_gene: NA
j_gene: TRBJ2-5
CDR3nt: TGTGCCACCAGTGACTTCCAAGAGACCCAGTACTTC
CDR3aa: CATSDFQETQYF

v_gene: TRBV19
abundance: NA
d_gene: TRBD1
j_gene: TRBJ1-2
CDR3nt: TGTGCCAGTAGTATGGAATCCGGGACAGGGGGCGGTGGCTACACCTTC
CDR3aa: CASSMESGTGGGGYTF

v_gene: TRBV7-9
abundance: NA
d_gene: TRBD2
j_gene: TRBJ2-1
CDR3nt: TGTGCCAGCAGTCCGCGAGGACTAGGCCACAATGAGCAGTTCTTC
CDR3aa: CASSPRGLGHNEQFF

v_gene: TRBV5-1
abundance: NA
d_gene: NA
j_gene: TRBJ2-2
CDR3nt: TGCGCCAGCAGCTTGGGAGGAGCGAACACCGGGGAGCTGTTTTTT
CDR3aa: CASSLGGANTGELFF

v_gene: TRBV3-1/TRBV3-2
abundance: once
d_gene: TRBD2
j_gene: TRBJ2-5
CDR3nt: TGTGCCAGCAGCCAAGATCTTTTGAGGGCGGGGGGGACCCAGTACTTC
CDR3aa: CASSQDLLRAGGTQYF

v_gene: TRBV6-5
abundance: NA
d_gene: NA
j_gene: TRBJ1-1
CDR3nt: TGTGCCAGCAGTTACTCTGACCGGGGTGCGCACACTGAAGCTTTCTTT
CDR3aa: CASSYSDRGAHTEAFF

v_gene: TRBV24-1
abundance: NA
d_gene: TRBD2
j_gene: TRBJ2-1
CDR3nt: TGTGCCACCAGTGATTTTCGAGGCGGGGGGTACAATGAGCAGTTCTTC
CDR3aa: CATSDFRGGGYNEQFF

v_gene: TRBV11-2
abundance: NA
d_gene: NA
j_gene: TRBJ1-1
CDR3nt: TGTGCCAGCAGCTTAGGACAGAACACTGAAGCTTTCTTT
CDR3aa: CASSLGQNTEAFF

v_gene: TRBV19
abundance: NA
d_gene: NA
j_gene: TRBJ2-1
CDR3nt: TGTGCCAGTAGTATAGTACAGGCAACATACAATGAGCAGTTCTTC
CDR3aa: CASSIVQATYNEQFF

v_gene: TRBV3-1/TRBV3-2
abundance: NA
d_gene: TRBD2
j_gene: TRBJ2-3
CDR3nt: TGTGCCAGCAGCCCGAGGAGACTAGCGGGGGGTTTAGATACGCAGTATTTT
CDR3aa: CASSPRRLAGGLDTQYF

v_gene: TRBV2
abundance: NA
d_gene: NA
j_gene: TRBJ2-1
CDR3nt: TGTGCCAGCACCCCCCAGGGGCAGGGCAATGAGCAGTTCTTC
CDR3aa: CASTPQGQGNEQFF

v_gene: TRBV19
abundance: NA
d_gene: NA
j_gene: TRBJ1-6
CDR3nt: TGTGCCAGTAGTATCCGGTGGCAGGGGTACTCACCCCTCCACTTT
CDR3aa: CASSIRWQGYSPLHF

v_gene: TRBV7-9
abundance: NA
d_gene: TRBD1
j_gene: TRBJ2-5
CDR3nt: TGTGCCAGCAGCATAGGACAGGGTCTGTGGGAGACCCAGTACTTC
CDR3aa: CASSIGQGLWETQYF

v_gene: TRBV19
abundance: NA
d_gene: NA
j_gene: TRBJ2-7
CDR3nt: TGTGCCAGTAGTGACAGCGCGGGACAGCTTAACTACGAGCAGTACTTC
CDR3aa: CASSDSAGQLNYEQYF

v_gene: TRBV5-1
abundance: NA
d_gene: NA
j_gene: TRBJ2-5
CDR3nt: TGCGCCAGCAGCTTGGGGCAGGATCAAGAGACCCAGTACTTC
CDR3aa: CASSLGQDQETQYF

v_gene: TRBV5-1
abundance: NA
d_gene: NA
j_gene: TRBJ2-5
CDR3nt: TGCGCCAGCAGCTTGGGTAATTTGGGGGCAGAGACCCAGTACTTC
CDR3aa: CASSLGNLGAETQYF

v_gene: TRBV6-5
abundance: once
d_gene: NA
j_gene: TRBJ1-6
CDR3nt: TGTGCCAGCAGTTACTCGGGGAGCTCCTATAATTCACCCCTCCACTTT
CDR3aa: CASSYSGSSYNSPLHF

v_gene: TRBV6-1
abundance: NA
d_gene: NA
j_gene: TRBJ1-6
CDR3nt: TGTGCCAGCAGTGAATTGGGGGGGCCCTATAATTCACCCCTCCACTTT
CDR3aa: CASSELGGPYNSPLHF

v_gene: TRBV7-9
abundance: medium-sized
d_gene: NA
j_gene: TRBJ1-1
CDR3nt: TGTGCCAGCAGCCCCGTAAGCCTGAACACTGAAGCTTTCTTT
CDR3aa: CASSPVSLNTEAFF

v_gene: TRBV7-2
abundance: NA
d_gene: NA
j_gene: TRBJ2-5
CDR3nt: TGTGCCAGCAGCACCAGTAGAGCGGCGGGGGAGACCCAGTACTTC
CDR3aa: CASSTSRAAGETQYF

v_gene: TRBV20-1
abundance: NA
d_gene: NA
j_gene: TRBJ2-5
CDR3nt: TGCAGTGCTAGCTTGGAGACCCAGTACTTC
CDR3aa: CSASLETQYF

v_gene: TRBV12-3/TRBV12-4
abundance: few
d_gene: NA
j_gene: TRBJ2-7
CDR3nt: TGTGCCAGCACTCTGGACAGATACTACGAGCAGTACTTC
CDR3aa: CASTLDRYYEQYF

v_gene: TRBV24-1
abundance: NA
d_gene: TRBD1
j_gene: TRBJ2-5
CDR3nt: TGTGCCACCAGTGATTTCGGACAGGGAAGCGAGACCCAGTACTTC
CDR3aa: CATSDFGQGSETQYF

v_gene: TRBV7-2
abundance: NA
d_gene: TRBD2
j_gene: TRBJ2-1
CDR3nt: TGTGCCAGCAGCTTAGCCGGGGGGGAGTACAATGAGCAGTTCTTC
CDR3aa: CASSLAGGEYNEQFF

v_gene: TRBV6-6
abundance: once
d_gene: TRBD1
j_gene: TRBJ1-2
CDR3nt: TGTGCCAGCAGTTACTTAAGGCAGGGGGCCTATGGCTACACCTTC
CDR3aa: CASSYLRQGAYGYTF

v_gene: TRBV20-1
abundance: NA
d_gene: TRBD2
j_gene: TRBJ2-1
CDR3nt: TGCAGTGCTAGTGTCCAAGCGGGGGGGCGGAATGAGCAGTTCTTC
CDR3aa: CSASVQAGGRNEQFF

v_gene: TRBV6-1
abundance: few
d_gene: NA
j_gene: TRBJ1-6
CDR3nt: TGTGCCAGCAGTGAACAGGGCTATAATTCACCCCTCCACTTT
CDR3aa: CASSEQGYNSPLHF

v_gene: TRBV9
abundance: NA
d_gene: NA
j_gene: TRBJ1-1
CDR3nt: TGTGCCAGCAGCGTCCAGGGGTTGGGCACTGAAGCTTTCTTT
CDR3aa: CASSVQGLGTEAFF

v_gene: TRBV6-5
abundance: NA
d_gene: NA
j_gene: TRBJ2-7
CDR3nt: TGTGCCAGCAGTTACTCATATTATCTCTCCTACGAGCAGTACTTC
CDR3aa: CASSYSYYLSYEQYF

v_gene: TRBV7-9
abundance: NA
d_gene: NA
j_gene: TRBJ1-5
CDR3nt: TGTGCCAGCAGCGGGCCCTTAAATCAGCCCCAGCATTTT
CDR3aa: CASSGPLNQPQHF

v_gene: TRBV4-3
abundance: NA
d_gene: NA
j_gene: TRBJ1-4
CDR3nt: TGCGCCAGCAGCCAAGATCCACAGGCGAAGACAACTAATGAAAAACTGTTTTTT
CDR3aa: CASSQDPQAKTTNEKLFF

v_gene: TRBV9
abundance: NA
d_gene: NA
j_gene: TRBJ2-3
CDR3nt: TGTGCCAGCAGCGTAGGTGGTCTAGGATCTGCTACGCAGTATTTT
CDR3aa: CASSVGGLGSATQYF

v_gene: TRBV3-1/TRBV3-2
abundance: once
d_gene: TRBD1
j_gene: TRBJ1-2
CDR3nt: TGTGCCAGCAGCCAAGGGACAGGGGGCAGCTATGGCTACACCTTC
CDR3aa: CASSQGTGGSYGYTF

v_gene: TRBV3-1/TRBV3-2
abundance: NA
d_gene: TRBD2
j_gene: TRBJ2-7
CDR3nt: TGTGCCAGCAGCCAAGAAGTTGGATCTAGCGGGATCTCCTACGAGCAGTACTTC
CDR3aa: CASSQEVGSSGISYEQYF

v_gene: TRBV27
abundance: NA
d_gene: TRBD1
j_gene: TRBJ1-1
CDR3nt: TGTGCCAGCAGTTTGCTCGGACAGGAGAACACTGAAGCTTTCTTT
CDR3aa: CASSLLGQENTEAFF

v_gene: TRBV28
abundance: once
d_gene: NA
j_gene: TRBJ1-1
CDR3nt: TGTGCCAGCAGTCGTAGCACTGAAGCTTTCTTT
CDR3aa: CASSRSTEAFF

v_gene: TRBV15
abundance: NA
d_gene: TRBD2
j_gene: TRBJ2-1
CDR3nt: TGTGCCACCAGCAGAGCTAGCGGGGGGGCCTTTGAGCAGTTCTTC
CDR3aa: CATSRASGGAFEQFF

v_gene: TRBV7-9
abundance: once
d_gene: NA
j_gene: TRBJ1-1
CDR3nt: TGTGCCAGCAGCTTTGAGGCAGGGCGGAACACTGAAGCTTTCTTT
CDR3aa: CASSFEAGRNTEAFF

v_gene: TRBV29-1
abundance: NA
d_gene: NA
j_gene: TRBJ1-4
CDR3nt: TGCAGCGCGGGGACCACAGGGACCCGACGGGAAAAACTGTTTTTT
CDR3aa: CSAGTTGTRREKLFF

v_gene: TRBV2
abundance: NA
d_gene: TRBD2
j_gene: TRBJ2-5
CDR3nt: TGTGCCAGCAGTGCAAGCGGGGAAGAGACCCAGTACTTC
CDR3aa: CASSASGEETQYF

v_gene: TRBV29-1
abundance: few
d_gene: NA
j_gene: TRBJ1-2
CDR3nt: TGCAGCGTTCTATTCGAGGGTGGCTACACCTTC
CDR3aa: CSVLFEGGYTF

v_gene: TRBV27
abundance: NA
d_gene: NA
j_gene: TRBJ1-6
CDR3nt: TGTGCCAGCAGTCCTTATCCTCGTGGGACATCCAATTCACCCCTCCACTTT
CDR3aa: CASSPYPRGTSNSPLHF

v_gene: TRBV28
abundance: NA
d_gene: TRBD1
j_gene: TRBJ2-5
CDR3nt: TGTGCCTCGTTGTCCAGGGGGTCGGGAGAGACCCAGTACTTC
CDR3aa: CASLSRGSGETQYF

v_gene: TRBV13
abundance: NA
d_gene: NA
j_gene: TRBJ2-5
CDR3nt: TGTGCCAGCAGCTTACTAGGGGTGGGGGAGACCCAGTACTTC
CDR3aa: CASSLLGVGETQYF

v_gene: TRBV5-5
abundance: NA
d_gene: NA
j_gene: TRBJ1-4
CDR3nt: TGTGCCAGCAGCTTGTTTACGGGTCAGGGATCTAATGAAAAACTGTTTTTT
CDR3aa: CASSLFTGQGSNEKLFF

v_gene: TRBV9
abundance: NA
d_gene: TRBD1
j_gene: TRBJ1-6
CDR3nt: TGTGCCAGCAGCGTAGGAGTAGGGGGCAATTCACCCCTCCACTTT
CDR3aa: CASSVGVGGNSPLHF

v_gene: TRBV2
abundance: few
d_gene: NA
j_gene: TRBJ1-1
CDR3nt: TGTGCCAGCAGTGGAGAGTCTCTTGAAGCTTTCTTT
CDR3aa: CASSGESLEAFF

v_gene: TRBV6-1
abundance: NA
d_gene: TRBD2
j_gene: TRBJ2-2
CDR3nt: TGTGCCAGCAGTGTGACTAGCGGGGGGGTCAGCACCGGGGAGCTGTTTTTT
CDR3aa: CASSVTSGGVSTGELFF

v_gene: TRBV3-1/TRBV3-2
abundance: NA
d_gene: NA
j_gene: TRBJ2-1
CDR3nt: TGTGCCAGCAGCGTTATCGAGGATGAGCAGTTCTTC
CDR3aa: CASSVIEDEQFF

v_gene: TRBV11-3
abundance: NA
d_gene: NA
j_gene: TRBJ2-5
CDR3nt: TGTGCCAGCAGCTTAGAGACAGGCCAGACCCAGTACTTC
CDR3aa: CASSLETGQTQYF

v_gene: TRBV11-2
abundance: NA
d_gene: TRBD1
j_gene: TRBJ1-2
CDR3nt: TGTGCCAGCAGCTTAGACAGGGGGTCGAGCTATGGCTACACCTTC
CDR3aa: CASSLDRGSSYGYTF

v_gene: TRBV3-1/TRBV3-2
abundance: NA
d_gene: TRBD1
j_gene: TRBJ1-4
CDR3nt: TGTGCCAGCAGCATCGGGACAGTCCAAGAAAAACTGTTTTTT
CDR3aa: CASSIGTVQEKLFF

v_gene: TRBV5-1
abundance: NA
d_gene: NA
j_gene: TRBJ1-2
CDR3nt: TGCGCCAGCAGTGAAGGGGTCTATGGCTACACCTTC
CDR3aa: CASSEGVYGYTF

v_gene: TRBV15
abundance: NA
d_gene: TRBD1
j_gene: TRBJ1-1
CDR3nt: TGTGCCACCAGCGGAGGACAGGGAATGAACACTGAAGCTTTCTTT
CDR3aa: CATSGGQGMNTEAFF

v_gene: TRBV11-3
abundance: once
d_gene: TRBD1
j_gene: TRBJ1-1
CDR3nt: TGTGCCAGCAGCACCCGAACAGGGGGCACTGAAGCTTTCTTT
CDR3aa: CASSTRTGGTEAFF

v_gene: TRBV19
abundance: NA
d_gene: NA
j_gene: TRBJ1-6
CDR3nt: TGTGCCAGTAGGGGGGCGAGATCCTATAATTCACCCCTCCACTTT
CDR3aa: CASRGARSYNSPLHF

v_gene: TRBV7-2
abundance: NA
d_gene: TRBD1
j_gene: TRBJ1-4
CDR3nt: TGTGCCAGCAGCTGGGCGACAGGGCGCGCGGAAAAACTGTTTTTT
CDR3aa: CASSWATGRAEKLFF